Listed below are T cell receptor beta chains from one sample, sequenced in a study of post-analysis software for immune sequencing data. MiXCR, applied by TCRdb to the PCR reads, yields one record per CDR3 protein. The data show some 800,000 distinct CDR3 sequences, around 45% seen once. The sequenced sample consisted of blood. The receptors stem from a girl under 18 with multiple sclerosis. CDR3s leave out the opening cysteine and the closing phenylalanine or tryptophan.

>TRBJ2-5|TRBV20-1
SATSGVASGREETQY
>TRBJ2-3|TRBV10-2
ASSETRLAGRPDTQY
>TRBJ2-1|TRBV5-4
ASSFGAHNEQF
>TRBJ2-7|TRBV7-2
ASSLGWQSNEQY
>TRBJ1-6|TRBV3-1
ATTGDGWNSPLH
>TRBJ2-1|TRBV6-5
ATRDLAGGGHEQF
>TRBJ2-1|TRBV20-1
SASDPGEAFNEQF
>TRBJ2-3|TRBV20-1
SAHGTGGFRTDTQY
>TRBJ2-5|TRBV12-3/TRBV12-4
ASSFVGETQY
>TRBJ2-7|TRBV27
ASSPATGVYEQY
>TRBJ1-6|TRBV11-2
ASQRWTGGKNSPRH
>TRBJ1-1|TRBV6-1
ASSEFPEPPTEAF
>TRBJ2-3|TRBV6-4
ASSVGRSPSTDTQY
>TRBJ2-1|TRBV18
ASSPLPAGVYNEQF
>TRBJ2-1|TRBV6-5
ASSRDRGGFDEQF
>TRBJ2-1|TRBV30
AWSPLQEQF
>TRBJ2-5|TRBV20-1
SARGGGEGRETQY
>TRBJ1-2|TRBV27
ASSPTGMAYGYT
>TRBJ2-7|TRBV27
ASSATSRWPYEQY
>TRBJ2-7|TRBV6-6
ASRDGQAYEQY
>TRBJ2-1|TRBV7-2
ASSPNLAGGYNEQF
>TRBJ2-6|TRBV7-8
ASSLQGASGANVLT
>TRBJ2-1|TRBV10-3
AISRSLSGRLYEQF
>TRBJ2-1|TRBV5-1
ASSRTGTYEQF
>TRBJ2-3|TRBV7-8
ASSPAGLAVYTDTQY
>TRBJ2-7|TRBV12-3/TRBV12-4
ASSPAYVQY
>TRBJ1-1|TRBV24-1
ATSDGNTEAF
>TRBJ2-7|TRBV20-1
SASFGTGGPYEQY
>TRBJ1-2|TRBV7-8
ASSRAGENYGYT
>TRBJ1-2|TRBV7-9
ASSLGRTSNYGYT
>TRBJ1-1|TRBV12-3/TRBV12-4
ASSFPGATEAF
>TRBJ2-1|TRBV6-6
ASGPLGLYNEQF
>TRBJ1-5|TRBV20-1
SARDAGFGNQPQH
>NA|TRBV12-3/TRBV12-4
ASSFSQVAGGRQETQY
>TRBJ2-7|TRBV6-5
ASSYWREDYEQY
>TRBJ2-5|TRBV7-8
GSGEEETQY
>TRBJ2-7|TRBV5-5
ASSWTGDEQY
>TRBJ2-1|TRBV27
ASSFGEGLANEQF
>TRBJ2-7|TRBV7-9
ASSSGGGRTYEQY
>TRBJ2-7|TRBV29-1
SVRGTRNTSYEQY
>TRBJ1-2|TRBV29-1
SVEDHGTRSDSYGYT
>TRBJ2-3|TRBV15
ATSSSFSGTGTDTQY
>TRBJ1-2|TRBV12-3/TRBV12-4
ASSGQNYGYT
>TRBJ1-2|TRBV7-2
ASRQDRDYGYT
>TRBJ1-5|TRBV6-2/TRBV6-3
ASRRDISNQPQH
>NA|TRBV12-3/TRBV12-4
AGSRNQETQY
>TRBJ1-2|TRBV6-2/TRBV6-3
ASSLWRGPSNYGYT
>TRBJ2-3|TRBV7-9
ASSSPSGVNTDTQY
>TRBJ2-1|TRBV7-9
ASSITGAHPNEQF
>TRBJ2-7|TRBV20-1
SANINPYEQY
>TRBJ2-1|TRBV12-3/TRBV12-4
ASSPAGVAYNEQF
>TRBJ1-1|TRBV11-1
ASSFGQGPEAF
>TRBJ2-3|TRBV7-9
ASSLEAGGSDTQY